The 27 T cell receptor beta chains below all came from one sample that was sequenced in a study of blood T cell repertoires in COVID-19. Libraries were prepared by immunoSEQ multiplex PCR; TCRdb keeps only in-frame clonotypes and omits some of them. The sample lists about 210,000 clones, around four fifths seen once, with 0.95% in the top ten. Sequencing was carried out using peripheral blood. These receptors came from a man in his sixties with COVID-19, enrolled during active disease.

The chain couples TRBV4-1 to TRBJ1-2, with D possibly matching TRBD1 (6 bases). The CDR3 length is 13 residues. The V end was cut by 4 bases, the J end by 8 bases, with 14 bases between. Germline CDR1 and CDR2: MGHRA and YSYEKL. DNA for the CDR3: TGCGCCAGCAGCCGCAGACAGGTGGACGGCTACACCTTC. Its protein product is CASSRRQVDGYTF.

This clone has just one count. The junction and the germline gene differ at one end; a read error may be behind it. Here the CDR3 reads CASSERDRLSF. The CDR3 nucleotides are TGTGCCAGCAGCGAACGGGACAGGCTTTCCTTT. The rearrangement uses TRBV3-1 (or the pseudogene TRBV3-2) and TRBJ1-3; 8 bases are shared with TRBD1. Germline-derived CDR1 and CDR2 are LGHDT and YNNKEL (reference sequence). CDR3 length: 11 amino acids.

This clone turned up a few times. CDR3 sequence (DNA): TGTGCCAGCAGTTATGGGGCTTCCTATGGCTACACCTTC. Its protein product is CASSYGASYGYTF. The chain links TRBV28 to TRBJ1-2, with D perhaps TRBD1 (5 bases). V lost 4 bases and J lost 4, with 10 bases in between. This CDR3 has 13 residues. Germline CDR1 MDHEN, CDR2 SYDVKM.

The V gene is TRBV18, the J gene TRBJ2-3; 8 bases are shared with TRBD2. Trimming at V came to 1 base and at J to 5 bases, leaving 5 bases not matched to a gene. The germline CDR1 and CDR2 sequences are KGHSH and LQKENI. This CDR3 region has 15 residues. The DNA for the CDR3 is TGTGCCAGCTCACCACTCGGGGGGGATGGAGATACGCAGTATTTT. Translated, it gives CASSPLGGDGDTQYF.

The chain has TRBV4-3 and TRBJ2-4; TRBD1 aligns across 10 bases. Germline V gene lookup returns CDR1 LGHNA and CDR2 YSLEER. The CDR3 loop spans 13 amino acids. Trimming at V came to 5 bases and at J to 7 bases, leaving 2 bases not matched to a gene. The CDR3 region has the DNA TGCGCCAGCAGCTCGGGACAGGGGAACATTCAGTACTTC. It encodes CASSSGQGNIQYF.

The rearrangement uses TRBV7-9 and TRBJ1-1; the D gene is possibly TRBD1 (6 bases). The germline V gene encodes CDR1 SEHNR and CDR2 FQNEAQ (reference sequence). Between the trimmed V and J ends, which lost 4 bases and 0 bases, there was a span of 9 bases. The CDR3 loop spans 14 amino acids. CDR3 loop: CASSSGQMNTEAFF. For the CDR3, the DNA is TGTGCCAGCAGCTCGGGACAAATGAACACTGAAGCTTTCTTT. Variable domain in full (rest from reference TRBV7-9 and TRBJ1-1): DTGVSQNPRHKITKRGQNVTFRCDPISEHNRLYWYRQTLGQGPEFLTYFQNEAQLEKSRLLSDRFSAERPKGSFSTLEIQRTEQGDSAMYLCASSSGQMNTEAFFGQGTRLTVV.

This clone was observed at least ten times. The chain carries TRBV20-1 and TRBJ1-1, with a tentative D call TRBD1 (5 bases). Germline V CDR1 and CDR2: DFQATT, SNEGSKA (reference sequence). The CDR3 is 11 amino acids. Trimming removed 6 bases at V and 4 bases at J, with 9 bases between. The CDR3 nucleotides are TGCAGTGCCGGGGGGACCACTGAAGCTTTCTTT. It codes for CSAGGTTEAFF.

In this sample, this clone turned up a few times. The chain joins TRBV28 to TRBJ1-5; 8 bases align to TRBD1. Germline V gives CDR1 MDHEN, CDR2 SYDVKM. The V gene end was trimmed by 6 bases and the J gene end by 2 bases; junction bases not matched to a gene: 9. This CDR3 is built from 16 residues. In DNA, the CDR3 is TGTGCCAGCAGACTCCCCGGACAGGGAGGCAATCAGCCCCAGCATTTT. Protein product: CASRLPGQGGNQPQHF.

This sequence joins TRBV19 and TRBJ2-1, with D maybe TRBD2 (5 bases). Trimming took 5 bases from V and 12 from J, leaving 14 bases between them. The CDR3 consists of 12 residues. Germline CDR1 is LNHDA and CDR2 is SQIVND (reference sequence). The CDR3: CASSPKGGGQFF. The CDR3, as DNA: TGTGCCAGTAGTCCAAAGGGTGGAGGGCAGTTCTTC.

This chain uses TRBV6-5 with TRBJ1-2, with D possibly matching TRBD1 (5 bases). Germline V gives CDR1 MNHEY, CDR2 SVGAGI. V lost 8 bases to trimming and J lost 0 bases, with 16 bases between them. The CDR3 totals 15 residues. DNA of the CDR3: TGTGCCAGCTACGACAGAAAGCCAGCTAACTATGGCTACACCTTC. It yields the protein CASYDRKPANYGYTF.

This clone was counted between two and nine times. V gene TRBV29-1 combines with J gene TRBJ1-5; 8 bases match TRBD1. Germline CDR1 is SQVTM and CDR2 is ANQGSEA. CDR3 length: 13 residues. V lost 4 bases to trimming and J lost 7 bases; unmatched junction nucleotides: 6. As DNA, the CDR3 is TGCAGCGTTGCATCAGGGGGCGACCAGCCCCAGCATTTT. Translated, it gives CSVASGGDQPQHF. Complete variable domain (other parts from reference TRBV29-1 and TRBJ1-5): SAVISQKPSRDICQRGTSLTIQCQVDSQVTMMFWYRQQPGQSLTLIATANQGSEATYESGFVIDKFPISRPNLTFSTLTVSNMSPEDSSIYLCSVASGGDQPQHFGDGTRLSIL.

J is TRBJ1-4 and V is TRBV28; 8 nucleotides line up with TRBD1. The ends lost 6 bases at V and 7 bases at J; junction bases unmatched: 7. The germline V gene encodes CDR1 MDHEN and CDR2 SYDVKM. This CDR3 has 14 amino acids. Here the CDR3 reads CASSTRGQGEKLFF. In DNA, the CDR3 is TGTGCCAGCAGCACCAGGGGGCAGGGTGAAAAACTGTTTTTT. The entire variable domain, with the rest obtained from reference TRBV28 and TRBJ1-4, is as follows: DVKVTQSSRYLVKRTGEKVFLECVQDMDHENMFWYRQDPGLGLRLIYFSYDVKMKEKGDIPEGYSVSREKKERFSLILESASTNQTSMYLCASSTRGQGEKLFFGSGTQLSVL.

J is TRBJ2-5 and V is TRBV19, with 12 bases matching TRBD2. From germline, CDR1 is LNHDA and CDR2 SQIVND (reference sequence). The CDR3 has 17 residues. Trimming at V came to 5 bases and at J to 7 bases, leaving 14 bases not matched to a gene. CDR3 DNA: TGTGCCAGTAGTTTCCTTTCGACTAGCGGGAGAGTAGGGACCCAGTACTTC. Protein product: CASSFLSTSGRVGTQYF.

The V and J genes are TRBV27 and TRBJ2-1; 10 positions match TRBD1. Germline V lookup: CDR1 MNHEY, CDR2 SMNVEV (reference sequence). The CDR3 is made up of 17 amino acids. The ends lost 3 bases at V and 3 bases at J; junction bases unmatched: 8. The CDR3 region has the DNA TGTGCCAGCAGTTTCTTGCGCCGGGACAGGGGCTACAATGAGCAGTTCTTC. Amino acids: CASSFLRRDRGYNEQFF.

In this sample, this clone turned up once. This chain uses TRBV2 with TRBJ1-2, with a possible D match to TRBD1 (6 bases). Germline CDR1 reads SNHLY; CDR2 reads FYNNEI. The CDR3 sequence is 13 residues long. The V end was cut by 4 bases, the J end by 8 bases, with 14 bases between. CDR3 in amino acids: CASSASGGRGYTF. The CDR3 DNA sequence: TGTGCCAGCAGTGCTTCGGGGGGCAGAGGCTACACCTTC.

This rearrangement joins TRBV5-1 to TRBJ1-6; TRBD1 agrees at 9 bases. Germline CDR1 reads SGHRS; CDR2 reads YFSETQ. There are 15 residues in the CDR3. The trim removed 4 bases at V and 6 bases at J, leaving 5 bases unmatched. CDR3: CASSLTQGANSPLHF. As DNA, the CDR3 is TGCGCCAGCAGCCTTACACAGGGGGCTAATTCACCCCTCCACTTT. The full variable domain, rest sourced from reference TRBV5-1 and TRBJ1-6, is KAGVTQTPRYLIKTRGQQVTLSCSPISGHRSVSWYQQTPGQGLQFLFEYFSETQRNKGNFPGRFSGRQFSNSRSEMNVSTLELGDSALYLCASSLTQGANSPLHFGNGTRLTVT.

The V and J genes are TRBV7-2 and TRBJ2-3; D uncertain. Germline V CDR1 and CDR2: SGHTA, FQGNSA. The CDR3 has 14 amino acids. Trimming stripped 2 bases from V and 0 bases from J, with 6 bases between. CDR3 nucleotides: TGTGCCAGCAGCTTAACTGCGAGCACAGATACGCAGTATTTT. Protein sequence: CASSLTASTDTQYF.

V usage is TRBV18 and J usage is TRBJ2-7; perhaps TRBD2 as D (5 bases). The CDR3 loop spans 12 amino acids. V lost 6 bases, J lost 7 bases, and 13 bases lay in between. CDR1 and CDR2 from the germline V gene are KGHSH and LQKENI. The CDR3 region has the DNA TGTGCCAGCTCCCCAGAGAGAGGGGAGCAGTACTTC. Its translation is CASSPERGEQYF.

The chain links TRBV4-2 to TRBJ1-4; TRBD1 might be the D (6 bases). Trimming removed 5 bases at V and 7 bases at J, with 20 bases between. This CDR3 spans 16 amino acids. Germline V gene data show CDR1 as LGHNA and CDR2 as YNFKEQ. For the CDR3, the DNA is TGTGCCAGCAGCGCAAGAGGGGCAGGGGACCTTGAAAAACTGTTTTTT. Amino acid sequence: CASSARGAGDLEKLFF.

This clone was detected only a few times. The chain is built from TRBV3-1 (or the pseudogene TRBV3-2) and TRBJ1-5; D is undetermined. Germline CDR1 LGHDT, CDR2 YNNKEL (reference sequence). V was shortened by 1 base and J by 3 bases, with 10 bases between the two germline ends. This CDR3 comprises 15 residues. CDR3 loop: CASSQGLGDNQPQHF. CDR3 DNA sequence: TGTGCCAGCAGCCAAGGACTCGGTGACAATCAGCCCCAGCATTTT.

The chain recombines TRBV10-1 with TRBJ1-3; the match to TRBD2 covers 14 bases. The DNA matches TRBJ2-2 better at its end, which makes the J call doubtful. The CDR3 has 21 residues. Germline values: CDR1 WNHNN, CDR2 SYGVQD (reference sequence). CDR3 residues: CASSGHRTSGRLVANTGELFF. The CDR3 nucleotides read TGCGCCAGCAGTGGTCACAGGACTAGCGGGAGGCTAGTAGCGAACACCGGGGAGCTGTTTTTT.

V and J are TRBV13 and TRBJ1-4, with TRBD1 as a possible D gene (6 bases). The CDR3 has 12 amino acids. The germline V gene encodes CDR1 PRHDT and CDR2 FYEKMQ (reference sequence). Trimming stripped 3 bases from V and 7 bases from J, with 6 bases between. The CDR3 loop is CASSFRGEKLFF. The CDR3 region has the DNA TGTGCCAGCAGCTTCAGGGGTGAAAAACTGTTTTTT.

The sample holds a few counts of this clone. The gene calls are TRBV10-3 and TRBJ1-1; 7 bases map to TRBD1. Trimming took 10 bases from V and 0 from J; bases not matched to a gene: 5. CDR1 and CDR2 from the germline V gene are ENHRY and SYGVKD. The CDR3 loop spans 13 amino acids. CDR3 sequence (DNA): TGTGCCACTCAGGGGGACTTGAACACTGAAGCTTTCTTT. Translating it yields CATQGDLNTEAFF.

The chain uses TRBV4-2 and TRBJ2-7; 11 bases line up with TRBD1. CDR3 size: 15 residues. CDR1 is LGHNA and CDR2 is YNFKEQ in the germline V gene. V was clipped by 1 base and J by 5 bases; unmatched bases: 4. CDR3 in DNA: TGTGCCAGCAGCCAAGCCGGACAGGGGGCAGACGAGCAGTACTTC. Translation: CASSQAGQGADEQYF.

The rearrangement joins TRBV30 to TRBJ2-1; 15 bases match TRBD2. V dropped 4 bases and J dropped 6; count of bases not matched to a gene: 4. This CDR3 has 15 residues. Germline CDR1 and CDR2: GTSNPN and SVGIG (reference sequence). The CDR3 DNA reads as TGTGCCTGGACGGGACTAGCGGGAGGAGTCAATGAGCAGTTCTTC. Its translation is CAWTGLAGGVNEQFF.

The CDR3 region has the DNA TGTGCCAGCAAAGAGGGGGCGGGCGAGACCCAGTACTTC. It codes for CASKEGAGETQYF. The chain links TRBV7-9 to TRBJ2-5; TRBD1 aligns across 7 bases. Germline V gene sequence: CDR1 SEHNR, CDR2 FQNEAQ (reference sequence). The V gene end was trimmed by 7 bases and the J gene end by 5 bases; junction bases not matched to a gene: 7. The CDR3 loop spans 13 amino acids.

This clone was observed a few times. The V gene is TRBV5-1, the J gene TRBJ1-4, with D possibly being TRBD1 (5 bases). Trimming took off 4 bases at V and 2 bases at J, with 12 bases between the two ends. The V gene's germline CDR1 is SGHRS and CDR2 YFSETQ. The CDR3 loop spans 15 amino acids. The chain's CDR3 is CASSRGGATNEKLFF. The CDR3 coding sequence is TGCGCCAGCAGCCGTGGTGGGGCCACTAATGAAAAACTGTTTTTT.